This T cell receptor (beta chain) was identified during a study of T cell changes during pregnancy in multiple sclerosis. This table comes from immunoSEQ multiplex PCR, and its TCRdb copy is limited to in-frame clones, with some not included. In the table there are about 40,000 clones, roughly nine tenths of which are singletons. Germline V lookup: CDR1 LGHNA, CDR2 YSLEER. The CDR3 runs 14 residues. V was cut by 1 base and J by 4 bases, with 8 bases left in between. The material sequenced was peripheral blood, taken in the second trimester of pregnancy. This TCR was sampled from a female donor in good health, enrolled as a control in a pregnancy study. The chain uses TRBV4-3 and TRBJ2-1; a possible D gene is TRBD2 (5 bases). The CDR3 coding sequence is TGCGCCAGCAGCCAAGCGGGCGGGTACAATGAGCAGTTCTTC. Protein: CASSQAGGYNEQFF.